This T cell receptor beta chain stems from a study of T-cell reconstitution after alpha-beta-depleted transplantation in children. Between the trimmed V and J ends, which lost 2 bases and 4 bases, there was a span of 17 bases. Germline V gives CDR1 MNHEY, CDR2 SVGAGI. This CDR3 comprises 16 residues. The TCRbeta library was prepared with unique molecular identifiers. TCRdb re-called the PCR reads with MiXCR, one entry per CDR3 protein. The sample includes 440,000 or so distinct CDR3 sequences, over 40% of them seen just once. This clonotype was seen a few times. The rearrangement joins TRBV6-5 to TRBJ1-1, with D possibly matching TRBD1 (6 bases). This TCR derives from a girl aged 2-9 years with aplastic anemia, due to receive a stem cell transplant. The material sequenced was PBMCs, taken before TCRalphabeta/CD19-depleted stem cell transplant. The CDR3 DNA reads as TGTGCCAGCAGTTACATGGGGGGCTCTTCGACCACTGAAGCTTTCTTT. Its protein product is CASSYMGGSSTTEAFF.